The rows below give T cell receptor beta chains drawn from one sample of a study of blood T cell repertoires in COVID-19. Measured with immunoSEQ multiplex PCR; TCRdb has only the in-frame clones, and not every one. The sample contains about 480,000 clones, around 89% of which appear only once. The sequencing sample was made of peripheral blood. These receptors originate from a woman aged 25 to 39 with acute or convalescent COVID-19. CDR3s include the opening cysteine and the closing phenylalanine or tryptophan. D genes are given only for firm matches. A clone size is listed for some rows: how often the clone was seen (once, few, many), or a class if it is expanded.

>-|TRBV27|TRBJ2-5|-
TGTGCCAGCAGTTTCCTCCCCCTGGGGGCGGGTTTAGAGACCCAGTACTTC
CASSFLPLGAGLETQYF
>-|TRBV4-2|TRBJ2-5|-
TGTGCCAGCAGCCAAGACATTAGCGTTAAGACCCAGTACTTC
CASSQDISVKTQYF
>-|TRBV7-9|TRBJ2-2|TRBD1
TGTGCCAGCAGCTGGACAGGGAGTAACACCGGGGAGCTGTTTTTT
CASSWTGSNTGELFF
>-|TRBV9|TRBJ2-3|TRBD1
TGTGCCAGCAGCACCCCCGGGACAGGACTTCTTACAGATACGCAGTATTTT
CASSTPGTGLLTDTQYF
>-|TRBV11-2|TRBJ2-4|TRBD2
TGTGCCAGCAGCTTAGTCGGCGCGGGGGATGTGTACTTC
CASSLVGAGDVYF
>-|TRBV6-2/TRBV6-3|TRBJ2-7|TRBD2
TGTGCCAGCAGTTCCTACGGCGGGGGGCCGCCCTACGAGCAGTACTTC
CASSSYGGGPPYEQYF
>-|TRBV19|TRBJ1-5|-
TGTGCCAGTAGTATAGATTTGCCAGGGGGCAATCAGCCCCAGCATTTT
CASSIDLPGGNQPQHF
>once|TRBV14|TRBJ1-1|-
TGTGCCAGCAGCCAAGACGTGTACACTGAAGCTTTCTTT
CASSQDVYTEAFF
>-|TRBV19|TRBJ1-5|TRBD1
TGTGCCAGTAGTATAAGGTCCGGGACAGGGGACCAGCCCCAGCATTTT
CASSIRSGTGDQPQHF
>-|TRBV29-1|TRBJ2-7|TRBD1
TGCGGCGCTAAGACAGGGGGCGCGGGGGAGCAGTACTTC
CGAKTGGAGEQYF
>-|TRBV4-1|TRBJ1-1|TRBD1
TGCGCCAGCAGCCAAGAGAGAGACAGGGGGGAGACTGAAGCTTTCTTT
CASSQERDRGETEAFF
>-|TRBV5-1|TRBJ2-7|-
TGCGCCAGCAGCTTGGACAGCCAGTTGGTCTACGAGCAGTACTTC
CASSLDSQLVYEQYF
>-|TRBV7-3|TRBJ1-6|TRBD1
TGTGCCAGCAGCTTAGAACTGGGACAGCCACCCCTCCACTTT
CASSLELGQPPLHF
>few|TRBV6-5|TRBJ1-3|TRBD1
TGTGCCAGCAGACCGGGACAGGGCTCTGGAAACACCATATATTTT
CASRPGQGSGNTIYF
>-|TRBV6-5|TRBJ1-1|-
TGTGCCAGCAAAGGAGGGTGGAACACTGAAGCTTTCTTT
CASKGGWNTEAFF
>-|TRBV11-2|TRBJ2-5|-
TGTGCCAGCAGCTTAGATCGAGGCAGGGCGGAAGAGACCCAGTACTTC
CASSLDRGRAEETQYF
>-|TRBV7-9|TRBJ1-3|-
TGTGCCAGCAGCTTAGGCCAGGCAAACACCATATATTTT
CASSLGQANTIYF
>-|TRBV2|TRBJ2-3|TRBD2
TGTGCCAGCGGACTAGCGGGGACCACAGATACGCAGTATTTT
CASGLAGTTDTQYF
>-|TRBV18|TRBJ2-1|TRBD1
TGTGCCAGCTCACCACCCGTCAGGGGGCCTGATGAGCAGTTCTTC
CASSPPVRGPDEQFF
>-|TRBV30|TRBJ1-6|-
TGTGCCTATTCACAGGCCTCGGAATCACCCCTCCACTTT
CAYSQASESPLHF
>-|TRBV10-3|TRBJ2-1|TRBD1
TGTGCCATCAGGGGACAGGGGAGCTCCTACAATGAGCAGTTCTTC
CAIRGQGSSYNEQFF
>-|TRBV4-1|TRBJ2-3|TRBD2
TGCGCCAGCAGCCAACCGGGACTAGCCGCAGATACGCAGTATTTT
CASSQPGLAADTQYF